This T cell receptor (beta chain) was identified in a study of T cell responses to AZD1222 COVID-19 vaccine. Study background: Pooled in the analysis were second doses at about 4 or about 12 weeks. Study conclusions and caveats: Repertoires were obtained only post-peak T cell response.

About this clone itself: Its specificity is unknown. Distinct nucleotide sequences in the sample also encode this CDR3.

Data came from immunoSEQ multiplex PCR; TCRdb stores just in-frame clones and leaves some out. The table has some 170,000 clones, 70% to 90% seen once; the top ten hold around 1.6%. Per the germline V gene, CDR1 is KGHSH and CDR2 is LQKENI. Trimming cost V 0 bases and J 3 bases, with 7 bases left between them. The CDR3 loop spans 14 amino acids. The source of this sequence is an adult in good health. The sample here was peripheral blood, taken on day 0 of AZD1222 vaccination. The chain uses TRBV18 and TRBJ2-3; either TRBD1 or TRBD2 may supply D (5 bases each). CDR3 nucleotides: TGTGCCAGCTCACCACCTGGGGGAACAGATACGCAGTATTTT. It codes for CASSPPGGTDTQYF.